The present T cell receptor beta chain was sequenced within a study of graft-versus-host responses after intestinal transplantation. Study details: Recipients were all induced with anti-thymocyte globulin, then given tacrolimus and steroids for roughly 3 years.

Data came from immunoSEQ multiplex PCR; TCRdb stores just in-frame clones and leaves some out. The sample records roughly 45,000 clones, about 95% being singletons. The V end lost 5 bases, the J end lost 8 bases, and 19 bases lay between the germline ends. Germline V gene lookup returns CDR1 MNHEY and CDR2 SVGAGI. The CDR3 covers 14 residues. Sequenced material: PBMCs, taken around 350 days after intestinal transplant. The chain couples TRBV6-5 to TRBJ2-7; D is ambiguous. This receptor was identified in a human patient who received an intestinal transplant, so some T cells may come from the graft donor. CDR3 bases: TGTGCCAGCAGTGAATCCAACCGGCACGGTCAGCAGTACTTC. Encoded protein: CASSESNRHGQQYF.